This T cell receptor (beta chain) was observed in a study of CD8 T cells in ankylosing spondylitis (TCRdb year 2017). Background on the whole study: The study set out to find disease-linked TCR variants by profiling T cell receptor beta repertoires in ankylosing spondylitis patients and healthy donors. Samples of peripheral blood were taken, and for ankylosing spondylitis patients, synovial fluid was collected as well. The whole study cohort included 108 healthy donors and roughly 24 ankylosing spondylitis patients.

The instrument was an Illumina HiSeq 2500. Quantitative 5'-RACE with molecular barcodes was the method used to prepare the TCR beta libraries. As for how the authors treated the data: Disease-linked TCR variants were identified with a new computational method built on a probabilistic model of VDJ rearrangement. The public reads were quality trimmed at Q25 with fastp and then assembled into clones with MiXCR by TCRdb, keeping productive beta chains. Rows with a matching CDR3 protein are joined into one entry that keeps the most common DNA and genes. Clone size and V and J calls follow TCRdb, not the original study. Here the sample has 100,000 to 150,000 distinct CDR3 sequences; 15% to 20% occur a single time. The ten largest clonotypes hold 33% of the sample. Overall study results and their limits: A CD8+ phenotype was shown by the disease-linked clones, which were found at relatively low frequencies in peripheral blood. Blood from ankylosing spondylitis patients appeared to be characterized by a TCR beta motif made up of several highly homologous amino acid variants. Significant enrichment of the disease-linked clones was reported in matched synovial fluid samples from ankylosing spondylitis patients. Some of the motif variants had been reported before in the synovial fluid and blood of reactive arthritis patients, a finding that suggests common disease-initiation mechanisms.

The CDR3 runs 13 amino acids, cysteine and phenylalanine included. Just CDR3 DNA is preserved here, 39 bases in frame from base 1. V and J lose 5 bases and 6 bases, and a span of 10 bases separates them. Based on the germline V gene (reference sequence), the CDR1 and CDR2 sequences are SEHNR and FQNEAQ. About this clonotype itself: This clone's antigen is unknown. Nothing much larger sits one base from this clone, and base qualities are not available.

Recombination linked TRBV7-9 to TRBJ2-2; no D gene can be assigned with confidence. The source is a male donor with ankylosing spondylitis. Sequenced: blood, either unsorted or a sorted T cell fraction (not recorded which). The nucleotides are TGTGCCAGCAGCCCCATCGGTTCCGGGGAGCTGTTTTTT. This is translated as CASSPIGSGELFF.